The 7 T cell receptor beta chains reported below all come from one sample, sequenced in a study of regulatory T cells in long-lasting Graves disease. The authors built TCR beta libraries using iRepertoire HTBI primers and Arm-PCR of CDR3 regions. TCRdb recomputed calls from the multiplex PCR reads with MiXCR, one row per CDR3 protein. The sample lists 420,000 or so distinct CDR3 sequences; about 17% were seen once. The time point here: newly diagnosed GD, antithyroid drugs for less than 3 months. Isolated PBMC RNA provided the starting material for the TCR library. The data were also submitted as part of a second study, on T cells in Graves' hyperthyroidism and ophthalmopathy.

The sample here was peripheral blood mononuclear cells (PBMCs), taken at new diagnosis, from a patient treated with antithyroid drugs. All receptors come from a woman between 18 and 29 years old with Graves disease.

The chain carries TRBV5-1 and TRBJ1-6; possibly TRBD1 for D (5 bases). In germline, CDR1 is SGHRS, CDR2 YFSETQ. Trimming pared 0 bases from V and 0 bases from J, leaving 19 bases between. The CDR3 runs to 20 residues. CDR3 sequence reads: CASSLDHRPTGGSYNSPLHF. The CDR3 DNA is TGCGCCAGCAGCTTGGATCACAGGCCGACGGGGGGCTCCTATAATTCACCCCTCCACTTT. Full variable domain (rest looked up from reference TRBV5-1 and TRBJ1-6): KAGVTQTPRYLIKTRGQQVTLSCSPISGHRSVSWYQQTPGQGLQFLFEYFSETQRNKGNFPGRFSGRQFSNSRSEMNVSTLELGDSALYLCASSLDHRPTGGSYNSPLHFGNGTRLTVT.

This chain joins TRBV4-3 and TRBJ2-3, with 10 bases matching TRBD2. CDR1 and CDR2 (germline): LGHNA, YSLEER. The CDR3 length is 13 residues. V shed 11 bases and J 5 bases; nucleotides not matched to a gene: 7. The CDR3 DNA follows: TGCGCCTGTAGCGGGAGGCGGGGAGATACGCAGTATTTT. This gives the protein CACSGRRGDTQYF.

This clonotype was seen many times. V is TRBV3-1 and J is TRBJ2-7; no definite D call. The germline V gene encodes CDR1 LGHDT and CDR2 YNNKEL (reference sequence). This CDR3 has 14 residues. V was shortened by 0 bases and J by 2 bases, with 8 bases between the two germline ends. The CDR3 nucleotides read TGTGCCAGCAGCCAAGAAAACGGTGCCTACGAGCAGTACTTC. This encodes CASSQENGAYEQYF.

The sample holds many counts of this clonotype. The chain uses TRBV11-3 and TRBJ1-1; tentative D call: TRBD1 (6 bases). The V gene lost 5 bases and the J gene lost 12 bases, with 22 bases spanning the gap. The CDR3 spans 14 residues. Looked up from germline, CDR1 is SGHNT and CDR2 is YENEEA. CDR3 nucleotide sequence: TGTGCCAGCAGCCCTCCAAAGACAGGAAGGCAAACTTTCTTT. Translation: CASSPPKTGRQTFF.

This clonotype occurred many times. The CDR3 here is CASRDTGRDGYTF. The CDR3 region has the DNA TGTGCCAGCAGAGACACGGGGAGAGACGGCTACACCTTC. This chain links TRBV28 with TRBJ1-2; unclear D gene. CDR1 and CDR2 from the germline V gene are MDHEN and SYDVKM. CDR3 size: 13 residues. V was cut by 6 bases and J by 8 bases, with 16 bases left in between.

V and J are TRBV7-6 and TRBJ2-1, with 10 bases matching TRBD2. CDR3 length: 17 amino acids. The ends lost 2 bases at V and 7 bases at J; junction bases unmatched: 11. The germline CDR1 and CDR2 sequences are SGHVS and FNYEAQ. The CDR3: CASSLLPASGSRNEQFF. CDR3 nucleotide sequence: TGTGCCAGCAGCTTACTACCGGCTAGCGGGAGCAGGAATGAGCAGTTCTTC.

The V call is TRBV6-1, the J call TRBJ2-1; 7 nucleotides align to TRBD2. The CDR3 contains 17 residues. Unmatched junction bases numbered 11, after V lost 6 bases and J lost 0 bases. Germline V gene sequence: CDR1 MNHNS, CDR2 SASEGT. CDR3 residues: CASRLRRLADSYNEQFF. The CDR3 region has the DNA TGTGCCAGCAGGCTCCGGAGGCTAGCGGACTCCTACAATGAGCAGTTCTTC.